This T cell receptor beta chain is from a study of CD8 T cells in ankylosing spondylitis. Using its own MiXCR run on the 5' RACE reads, TCRdb lists one record per CDR3 protein. The table has hundreds of thousands of distinct CDR3 sequences, 32% seen once. The CDR3 consists of 14 residues. CDR1 is LNHNV and CDR2 is YYDKDF in the germline V gene (reference sequence). The ends were cut back, 2 bases at V and 3 bases at J, with 10 bases in the middle. This clonotype was seen only a few times. The chain is built from TRBV15 and TRBJ1-1; the D is unclear. The sequenced material came from blood, either unsorted or a sorted T cell fraction (not recorded which). The source is a male donor with ankylosing spondylitis or in good health (not recorded which). CDR3 sequence (DNA): TGTGCCACCAGCAGAATGGACGGATACACTGAAGCTTTCTTT. It is translated as CATSRMDGYTEAFF.